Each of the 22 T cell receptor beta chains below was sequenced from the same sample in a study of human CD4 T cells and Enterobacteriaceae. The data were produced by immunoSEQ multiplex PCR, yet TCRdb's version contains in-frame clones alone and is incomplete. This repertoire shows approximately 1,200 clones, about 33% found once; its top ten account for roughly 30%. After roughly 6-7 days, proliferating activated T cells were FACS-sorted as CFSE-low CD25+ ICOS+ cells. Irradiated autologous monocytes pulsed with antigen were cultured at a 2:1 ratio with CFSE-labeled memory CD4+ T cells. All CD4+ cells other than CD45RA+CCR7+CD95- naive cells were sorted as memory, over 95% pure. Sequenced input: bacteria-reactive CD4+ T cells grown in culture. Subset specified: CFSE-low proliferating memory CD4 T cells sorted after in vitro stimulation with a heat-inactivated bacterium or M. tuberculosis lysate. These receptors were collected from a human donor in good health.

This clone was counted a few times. The CDR3 protein is CASTGPGDRASYEQYF. CDR3 sequence (DNA): TGTGCCAGCACCGGTCCGGGGGACAGGGCCTCCTACGAGCAGTACTTC. This rearrangement joins TRBV28 to TRBJ2-7, with 9 bases fitting TRBD1. Germline trimming cut 7 bases from V and 0 bases from J; bases unmatched to any gene: 10. Germline V CDR1 and CDR2: MDHEN, SYDVKM. The CDR3 spans 16 residues.

For the CDR3, the DNA is TGTGCCAGCAGCCTCCAGGGGGCGGGCGGTGAAGCTTTCTTT. Translation gives CASSLQGAGGEAFF. The genes are TRBV7-3 and TRBJ1-1, with 8 positions matching TRBD1. The ends lost 5 bases at V and 7 bases at J; junction bases unmatched: 9. Germline V gene data show CDR1 as SGHTA and CDR2 as FQGTGA. The CDR3 contains 14 residues.

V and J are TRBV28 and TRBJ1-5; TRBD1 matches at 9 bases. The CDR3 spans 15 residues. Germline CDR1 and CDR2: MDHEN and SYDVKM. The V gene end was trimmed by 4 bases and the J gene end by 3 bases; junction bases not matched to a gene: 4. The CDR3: CASSSGQGLNQPQHF. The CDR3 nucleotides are TGTGCCAGCAGTTCGGGACAGGGCCTCAATCAGCCCCAGCATTTT.

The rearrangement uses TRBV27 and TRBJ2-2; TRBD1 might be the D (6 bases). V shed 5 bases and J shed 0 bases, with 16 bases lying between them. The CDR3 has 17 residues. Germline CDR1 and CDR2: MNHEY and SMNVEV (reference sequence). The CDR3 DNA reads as TGTGCCAGCAGTCCTATCCTCGGGACACCGAACACCGGGGAGCTGTTTTTT. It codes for CASSPILGTPNTGELFF.

Here the CDR3 reads CASSPPGQGAREQYF. The CDR3 DNA is TGTGCCAGCAGTCCGCCGGGACAGGGGGCGCGGGAGCAGTACTTC. The genes are TRBV28 and TRBJ2-7, with TRBD1 matching 12 bases. The CDR3 consists of 15 residues. With 5 bases clipped from V and 7 bases from J, the junction kept 9 bases outside the gene matches. Germline CDR1 is MDHEN and CDR2 is SYDVKM.

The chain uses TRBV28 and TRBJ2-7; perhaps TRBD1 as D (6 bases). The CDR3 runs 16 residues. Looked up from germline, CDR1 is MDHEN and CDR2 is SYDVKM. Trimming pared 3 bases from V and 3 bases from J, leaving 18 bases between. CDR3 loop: CASSFAVGGIVYEQYF. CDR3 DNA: TGTGCCAGCAGTTTTGCGGTAGGGGGTATTGTCTACGAGCAGTACTTC.

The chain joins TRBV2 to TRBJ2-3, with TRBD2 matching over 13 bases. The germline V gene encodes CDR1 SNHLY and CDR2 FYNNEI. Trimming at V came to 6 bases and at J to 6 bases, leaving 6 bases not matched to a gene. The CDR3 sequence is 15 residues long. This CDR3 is CASSLLAGGFDTQYF. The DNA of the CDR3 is TGTGCCAGCAGCTTACTAGCGGGAGGGTTTGATACGCAGTATTTT.

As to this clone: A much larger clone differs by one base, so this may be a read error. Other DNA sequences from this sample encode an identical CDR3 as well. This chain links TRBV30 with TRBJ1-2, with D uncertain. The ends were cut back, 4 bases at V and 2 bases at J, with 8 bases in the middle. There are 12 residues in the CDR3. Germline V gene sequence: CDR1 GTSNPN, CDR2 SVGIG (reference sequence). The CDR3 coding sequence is TGTGCCTGGAAGGTGGGAAACTATGGCTACACCTTC. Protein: CAWKVGNYGYTF.

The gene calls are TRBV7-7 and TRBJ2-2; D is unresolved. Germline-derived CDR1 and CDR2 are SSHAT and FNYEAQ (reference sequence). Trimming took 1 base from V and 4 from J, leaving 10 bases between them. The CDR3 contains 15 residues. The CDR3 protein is CASSLEAGSTGELFF. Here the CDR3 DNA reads TGTGCCAGCAGCTTAGAGGCCGGGTCCACCGGGGAGCTGTTTTTT.

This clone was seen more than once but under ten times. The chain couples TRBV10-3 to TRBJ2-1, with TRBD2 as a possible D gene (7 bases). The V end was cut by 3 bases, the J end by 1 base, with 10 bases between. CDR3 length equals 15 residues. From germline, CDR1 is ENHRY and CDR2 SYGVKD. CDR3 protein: CAISEQGGSYNEQFF. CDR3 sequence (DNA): TGTGCCATCAGTGAACAGGGAGGGTCCTACAATGAGCAGTTCTTC.

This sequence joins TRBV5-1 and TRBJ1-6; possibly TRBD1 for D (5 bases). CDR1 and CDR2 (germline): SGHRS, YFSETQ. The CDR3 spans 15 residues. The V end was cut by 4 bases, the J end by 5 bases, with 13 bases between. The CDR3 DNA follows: TGCGCCAGCAGCGAAGACAGTTTTAATAATTCACCCCTCCACTTT. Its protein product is CASSEDSFNNSPLHF.

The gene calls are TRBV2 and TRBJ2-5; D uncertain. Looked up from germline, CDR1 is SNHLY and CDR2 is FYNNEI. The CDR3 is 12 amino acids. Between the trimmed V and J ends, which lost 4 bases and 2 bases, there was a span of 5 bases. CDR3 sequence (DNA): TGTGCCAGCAGTGTACAGCAAGAGACCCAGTACTTC. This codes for CASSVQQETQYF.

The CDR3 nucleotides are TGCGCCAGCAGCTTGGAGGCTCGGCGGGGCGCAGATACGCAGTATTTT. Protein product: CASSLEARRGADTQYF. V is TRBV5-1 and J is TRBJ2-3; D possibly corresponds to TRBD2 (6 bases). The germline V and J ends were trimmed by 0 bases and 4 bases, with 15 bases remaining between them. The CDR3 totals 16 residues. Germline V gene data show CDR1 as SGHRS and CDR2 as YFSETQ. The variable domain in full, completed from reference TRBV5-1 and TRBJ2-3, reads KAGVTQTPRYLIKTRGQQVTLSCSPISGHRSVSWYQQTPGQGLQFLFEYFSETQRNKGNFPGRFSGRQFSNSRSEMNVSTLELGDSALYLCASSLEARRGADTQYFGPGTRLTVL.

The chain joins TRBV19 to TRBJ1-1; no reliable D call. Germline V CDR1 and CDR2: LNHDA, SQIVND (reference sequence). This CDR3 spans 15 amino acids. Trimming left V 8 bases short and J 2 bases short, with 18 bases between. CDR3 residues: CASFGPSEFNTEAFF. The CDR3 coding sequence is TGTGCCAGTTTCGGACCGTCCGAATTCAACACTGAAGCTTTCTTT.

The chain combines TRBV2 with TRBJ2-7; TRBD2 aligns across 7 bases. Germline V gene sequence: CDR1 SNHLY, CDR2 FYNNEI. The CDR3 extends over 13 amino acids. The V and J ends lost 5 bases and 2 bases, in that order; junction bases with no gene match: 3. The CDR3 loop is CASSLREAYEQYF. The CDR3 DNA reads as TGTGCCAGCAGTTTACGGGAGGCCTACGAGCAGTACTTC.

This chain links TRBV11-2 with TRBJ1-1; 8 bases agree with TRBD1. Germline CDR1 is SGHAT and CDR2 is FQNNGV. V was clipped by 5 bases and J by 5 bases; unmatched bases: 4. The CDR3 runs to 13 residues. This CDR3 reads CASSQGASTEAFF. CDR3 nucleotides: TGTGCCAGCAGCCAGGGGGCTAGTACTGAAGCTTTCTTT.

Here the CDR3 reads CASSLGLVVGNTGELFF. CDR3 nucleotide sequence: TGTGCCAGCAGCTTGGGACTAGTAGTGGGGAACACCGGGGAGCTGTTTTTT. This chain uses TRBV5-6 with TRBJ2-2, with a possible D match to TRBD2 (6 bases). Germline lookup yields CDR1 SGHDT and CDR2 YYEEEE. Trimming removed 0 bases from V and 1 base from J, with 13 bases in between. The length of the CDR3 is 17 residues.

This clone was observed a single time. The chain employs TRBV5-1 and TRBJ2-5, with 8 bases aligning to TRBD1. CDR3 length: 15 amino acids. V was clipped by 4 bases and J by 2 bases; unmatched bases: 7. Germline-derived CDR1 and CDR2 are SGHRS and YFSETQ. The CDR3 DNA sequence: TGCGCCAGCAGCGACTCGACAGGGGTACAAGAGACCCAGTACTTC. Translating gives CASSDSTGVQETQYF.

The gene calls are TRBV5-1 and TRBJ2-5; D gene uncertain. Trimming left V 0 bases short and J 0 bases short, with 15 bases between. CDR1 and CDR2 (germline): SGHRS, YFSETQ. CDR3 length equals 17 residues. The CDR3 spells CASSLGLGVGYQETQYF. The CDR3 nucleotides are TGCGCCAGCAGCTTGGGGCTGGGCGTCGGGTACCAAGAGACCCAGTACTTC. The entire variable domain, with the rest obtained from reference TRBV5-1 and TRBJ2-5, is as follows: KAGVTQTPRYLIKTRGQQVTLSCSPISGHRSVSWYQQTPGQGLQFLFEYFSETQRNKGNFPGRFSGRQFSNSRSEMNVSTLELGDSALYLCASSLGLGVGYQETQYFGPGTRLLVL.

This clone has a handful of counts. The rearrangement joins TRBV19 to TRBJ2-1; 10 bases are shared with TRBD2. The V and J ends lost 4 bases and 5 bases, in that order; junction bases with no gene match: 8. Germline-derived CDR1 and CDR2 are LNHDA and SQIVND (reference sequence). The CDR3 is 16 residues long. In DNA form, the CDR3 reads TGTGCCAGTAGTACAGACCGAGGACTAGCGGACAATGAGCAGTTCTTC. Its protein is CASSTDRGLADNEQFF.

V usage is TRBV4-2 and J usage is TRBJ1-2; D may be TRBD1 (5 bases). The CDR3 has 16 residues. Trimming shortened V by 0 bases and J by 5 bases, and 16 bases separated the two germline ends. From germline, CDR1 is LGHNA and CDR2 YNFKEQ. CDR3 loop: CASSQDYRGGGYGYTF. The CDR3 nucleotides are TGTGCCAGCAGCCAAGATTATCGGGGGGGTGGATATGGCTACACCTTC.

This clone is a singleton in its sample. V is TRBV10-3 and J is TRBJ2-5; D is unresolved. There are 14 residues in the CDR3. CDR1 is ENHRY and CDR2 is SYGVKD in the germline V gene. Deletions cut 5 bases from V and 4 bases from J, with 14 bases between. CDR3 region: CAISNLGGIETQYF. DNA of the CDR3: TGTGCCATCAGTAATTTAGGTGGGATAGAGACCCAGTACTTC.